This is a list of T cell receptor beta chains from one sample in a study of T cell responses to AZD1222 COVID-19 vaccine. Measured with immunoSEQ multiplex PCR; TCRdb has only the in-frame clones, and not every one. Of 60,000 to 75,000 clones in the sample, 80% to 90% are singletons; the top ten hold about 6.1%. The sample in question was peripheral blood, obtained 28 days after the second AZD1222 dose. Source of these receptors: an adult who received the AZD1222 COVID-19 vaccine. CDR3s include the opening cysteine and the closing phenylalanine or tryptophan. D genes are given only for firm matches. Size values are once, few and many counts, or a class for expanded clones, and some rows have none.

>.|TRBD1|TRBJ1-6|TRBV19
CASIGTGASPLHF
TGTGCCAGTATCGGGACAGGGGCATCACCCCTCCACTTT
>once|TRBD1|TRBJ2-1|TRBV5-6
CASSLGQGATNEQFF
TGTGCCAGCAGCTTGGGGCAGGGGGCAACAAATGAGCAGTTCTTC
>.|.|TRBJ1-4|TRBV19
CASSILVQGSEKLFF
TGTGCCAGTAGTATTTTAGTACAGGGATCCGAAAAACTGTTTTTT
>.|.|TRBJ2-1|TRBV6-2/TRBV6-3
CASSYRNEQFF
TGTGCCAGCAGTTACCGAAATGAGCAGTTCTTC
>.|TRBD1|TRBJ2-5|TRBV5-6
CASSSTGGRETQYF
TGTGCCAGCAGCTCCACAGGGGGCCGCGAGACCCAGTACTTC
>.|.|TRBJ1-6|TRBV4-3
CASSQDRVSGSSYNSPLHF
TGCGCCAGCAGCCAAGATAGGGTGTCAGGGAGCTCCTATAATTCACCCCTCCACTTT
>.|.|TRBJ2-5|TRBV3-1/TRBV3-2
CASGGAGETQYF
TGTGCCAGCGGGGGGGCCGGGGAGACCCAGTACTTC
>.|.|TRBJ2-5|TRBV5-3
CARSLAGEGETQYF
TGTGCCAGAAGCTTGGCAGGTGAGGGAGAGACCCAGTACTTC
>.|TRBD2|TRBJ2-4|TRBV2
CASNLLAGADLAKNIQYF
TGTGCCAGCAACCTACTAGCGGGGGCCGATTTAGCCAAAAACATTCAGTACTTC
>.|.|TRBJ2-1|TRBV6-5
CASSYSIEQFF
TGTGCCAGCAGTTACTCGATTGAGCAGTTCTTC
>.|.|TRBJ2-5|TRBV19
CASRAAKETQYF
TGTGCCAGTCGCGCAGCAAAAGAGACCCAGTACTTC
>.|.|TRBJ1-3|TRBV6-5
CASSYSGGGTGNTIYF
TGTGCCAGCAGTTACTCGGGTGGGGGGACTGGAAACACCATATATTTT
>.|.|TRBJ1-5|TRBV7-2
CASSLKGTQPQHF
TGTGCCAGCAGCTTAAAAGGAACTCAGCCCCAGCATTTT
>once|.|TRBJ2-7|TRBV27
CASSLRTASYEQYF
TGTGCCAGCAGTCTTCGGACAGCCTCCTACGAGCAGTACTTC
>once|TRBD1|TRBJ1-6|TRBV2
CASSGTGSPSYNSPLHF
TGTGCCAGCAGCGGGACAGGGAGCCCCTCCTATAATTCACCCCTCCACTTT
>few|.|TRBJ1-1|TRBV5-8
CASSKVWAGIEAFF
TGTGCCAGCAGCAAGGTTTGGGCAGGTATTGAAGCTTTCTTT
>.|TRBD2|TRBJ2-3|TRBV19
CASSILAGDTDTQYF
TGTGCCAGTAGTATCCTAGCGGGGGACACAGATACGCAGTATTTT
>.|.|TRBJ1-6|TRBV4-3
CASSQVWGREGSPLHF
TGCGCCAGCAGCCAAGTCTGGGGGCGAGAGGGATCACCCCTCCACTTT
>.|TRBD2|TRBJ2-1|TRBV19
CASSSLAGYNEQFF
TGTGCCAGTAGTAGCCTAGCGGGCTACAATGAGCAGTTCTTC
>.|.|TRBJ1-2|TRBV7-9
CVVPAKQNYGYTF
TGTGTAGTCCCCGCCAAGCAAAACTATGGCTACACCTTC
>.|.|TRBJ1-1|TRBV25-1
CASSESGAMNTEAFF
TGTGCCAGCAGTGAATCAGGGGCGATGAACACTGAAGCTTTCTTT
>.|.|TRBJ1-5|TRBV6-5
CASSHGRYSNQPQHF
TGTGCCAGCAGCCACGGTAGATATAGCAATCAGCCCCAGCATTTT
>.|.|TRBJ1-6|TRBV4-1
CASSQGAGRNSPLHF
TGCGCCAGCAGCCAAGGAGCCGGGAGGAATTCACCCCTCCACTTT
>once|TRBD2|TRBJ2-5|TRBV2
CASLGLAGETQYF
TGTGCCAGCCTAGGACTAGCGGGGGAGACCCAGTACTTC
>.|TRBD1|TRBJ1-1|TRBV19
CASSTYRGNTEAFF
TGTGCCAGTAGTACCTACAGGGGAAACACTGAAGCTTTCTTT
>.|TRBD2|TRBJ2-5|TRBV3-1/TRBV3-2
CASSLTSVQTQYF
TGTGCCAGCAGCCTGACTAGCGTCCAGACCCAGTACTTC
>few|TRBD2|TRBJ2-5|TRBV10-3
CAISEFSRLAGQETQYF
TGTGCCATCAGTGAGTTCAGTCGGCTAGCGGGACAAGAGACCCAGTACTTC
>.|.|TRBJ1-2|TRBV3-1/TRBV3-2
CASSQARGHGYTF
TGTGCCAGCAGCCAGGCTCGTGGACACGGCTACACCTTC
>.|TRBD1|TRBJ2-7|TRBV7-9
CASTGTVGSEQYF
TGTGCCAGCACCGGGACAGTGGGATCCGAGCAGTACTTC
>.|.|TRBJ1-2|TRBV4-3
CASSQDPGTHYGYTF
TGCGCCAGCAGCCAAGATCCCGGGACCCACTATGGCTACACCTTC
>.|.|TRBJ2-1|TRBV11-3
CASSLGTSTYNEQFF
TGTGCCAGCAGCTTAGGCACTAGCACCTACAATGAGCAGTTCTTC
>once|.|TRBJ1-2|TRBV28
CASSPLNGNGYTF
TGTGCCAGCAGTCCCTTAAACGGGAATGGCTACACCTTC
>.|.|TRBJ2-4|TRBV6-2/TRBV6-3
CASSSTSTTQYF
TGTGCCAGCAGTTCCACCTCTACGACTCAGTACTTC
>.|.|TRBJ1-1|TRBV10-3
CASNLGDTEAFF
TGTGCCTCAAACCTGGGGGACACTGAAGCTTTCTTT
>.|TRBD2|TRBJ2-1|TRBV11-3
CASSQTSVGEQFF
TGTGCCAGCAGCCAGACTAGCGTGGGTGAGCAGTTCTTC
>.|TRBD1|TRBJ1-1|TRBV28
CASGTDIRNTEAFF
TGTGCCAGCGGGACAGACATTCGGAACACTGAAGCTTTCTTT
>once|.|TRBJ2-5|TRBV11-2
CASSLGAGIIGETQYF
TGTGCCAGCAGCTTAGGGGCAGGGATCATAGGAGAGACCCAGTACTTC
>.|TRBD2|TRBJ2-7|TRBV11-2
CASSSLAGGLYEQYF
TGTGCCAGCAGCTCCCTAGCGGGGGGGCTTTACGAGCAGTACTTC
>.|.|TRBJ2-5|TRBV14
CASSLLGGETQYF
TGTGCCAGCAGCCTCCTTGGAGGAGAGACCCAGTACTTC
>.|.|TRBJ2-3|TRBV7-9
CASRLGVPDTQYF
TGTGCCAGCAGGTTGGGGGTTCCAGATACGCAGTATTTT
>.|.|TRBJ1-6|TRBV3-1/TRBV3-2
CASTRARSSPLHF
TGTGCCAGCACAAGGGCGAGAAGTTCACCCCTCCACTTT
>.|TRBD1|TRBJ1-1|TRBV4-3
CASTLDRGDTEAFF
TGCGCCAGCACGCTCGACAGGGGGGACACTGAAGCTTTCTTT
>.|.|TRBJ2-2|TRBV2
CASSEDAGNTGELFF
TGTGCCAGCAGTGAAGATGCAGGGAACACCGGGGAGCTGTTTTTT
>.|.|TRBJ1-3|TRBV19
CASSIPGKGSGNTIYF
TGTGCCAGTAGTATACCCGGGAAGGGATCTGGAAACACCATATATTTT
>.|.|TRBJ1-1|TRBV19
CASRILGGAEAFF
TGTGCCAGTAGGATCTTAGGAGGGGCTGAAGCTTTCTTT